The 3 T cell receptor beta chains reported below all come from one sample, sequenced in a study of preoperative IRX-2 immunotherapy in early breast cancer. Profiled with immunoSEQ multiplex PCR; TCRdb holds only in-frame clones, not every one. This table holds more than 35,000 clones, approximately 75% found once. Treatment meaning: preoperative locoregional IRX-2 cytokine immunotherapy. Sequenced material: tumor tissue, taken after IRX-2 immunotherapy. The receptors shown here come from a human donor with breast cancer.

The chain employs TRBV5-1 and TRBJ2-7, with TRBD1 matching 9 bases. This CDR3 has 15 residues. Trimming removed 0 bases from V and 5 bases from J; junction bases left unmatched: 6. Germline-derived CDR1 and CDR2 are SGHRS and YFSETQ. The CDR3 sequence is CASSLATGGSDEQYF. The CDR3, as DNA: TGCGCCAGCAGCTTGGCCACAGGGGGCAGCGACGAGCAGTACTTC. Supplemented by reference TRBV5-1 and TRBJ2-7, the full variable domain reads KAGVTQTPRYLIKTRGQQVTLSCSPISGHRSVSWYQQTPGQGLQFLFEYFSETQRNKGNFPGRFSGRQFSNSRSEMNVSTLELGDSALYLCASSLATGGSDEQYFGPGTRLTVT.

CDR3 in amino acids: CASSSALDTQYF. The CDR3 DNA is TGTGCCAGCAGTTCAGCCTTGGATACGCAGTATTTT. The chain recombines TRBV6-8 with TRBJ2-3; D unclear. Germline V gene data show CDR1 as MNHGY and CDR2 as SAAAGT. CDR3 length: 12 residues. The V end was cut by 4 bases, the J end by 6 bases, with 8 bases between.

The chain links TRBV19 to TRBJ1-1; D is perhaps TRBD1 (6 bases). CDR1 and CDR2 (germline): LNHDA, SQIVND (reference sequence). V lost 9 bases and J lost 0, with 14 bases in between. The CDR3 contains 14 residues. This CDR3 is CASKRTDMNTEAFF. DNA for the CDR3: TGTGCCAGCAAGAGGACAGACATGAACACTGAAGCTTTCTTT.